This is a list of T cell receptor beta chains from one sample in a study of cytomegalovirus exposure and HLA in healthy donors. Some clones are missing from TCRdb's copy, which holds only in-frame ones; the method was immunoSEQ multiplex PCR. The data contain hundreds of thousands of clones, 75% to 85% of them seen just once; the ten biggest clones take up roughly 2.5%. The specimen was PBMCs. The receptors come from a woman aged 60 to 75 in good health and CMV-seropositive. Both conserved end residues are part of each CDR3.

V	J	CDR3
TRBV5-1	TRBJ1-3	CASSIGQGGNTIYF
TRBV28	TRBJ1-1	CASSSSLLTGAHVIRRAFF
TRBV18	TRBJ2-7	CASSPVRTSEYEQYF
TRBV10-3	TRBJ2-2	CAIDTGNTGELFF
TRBV27	TRBJ1-2	CASSPRQGGGYGYTF
TRBV19	TRBJ2-1	CASSVEQGRYNEQFF
TRBV6-1	TRBJ1-5	CASSQGASGGQPQHF
TRBV10-2	TRBJ1-1	CASKGQSNTEAFF
TRBV5-1	TRBJ2-5	CASSFGPQGGGETQYF
TRBV30	TRBJ1-4	CAWSEITATNEKLFF
TRBV5-1	TRBJ1-2	CASSLQGYSYGYTF
TRBV19	TRBJ1-3	CASSIWDRRGKGNTIYF
TRBV9	TRBJ2-3	CASSVALAGPDTQYF
TRBV5-1	TRBJ2-1	CASSLVRSSYNEQFF
TRBV11-2	TRBJ2-5	CASRSLRGRGETQYF
TRBV27	TRBJ2-7	CASSVNGGLSGQYF
TRBV6-6	TRBJ1-4	CASSYSKGSGVEKLFF
TRBV28	TRBJ1-2	CASSPGTGVYGYTF
TRBV5-1	TRBJ1-3	CASSPGQGLRNTIYF
TRBV6-4	TRBJ1-1	CASSQTSNTEAFF
TRBV15	TRBJ1-2	CATSRVPPGQGLYGYTF